This T cell receptor beta chain was recorded in a study of OX40 agonist ivuxolimab in advanced cancers. For the study at large: Of mixed ages from about 20 to 80 and averaging 60 years, the group was about 86% male.

The V end was cut by 5 bases, the J end by 3 bases, with 10 bases between. The CDR3 length is 13 residues. CDR1 is MRHNA, CDR2 SNTAGT, per germline. Sequenced by immunoSEQ multiplex PCR; TCRdb stores in-frame clones only, minus some. The sample consists of tens of thousands of clones, 70% to 90% of them appearing once. This TCR derives from an adult with an advanced solid tumor such as melanoma, head and neck, liver or kidney cancer. The input for sequencing was CD4+ or CD8+ T cells sorted from blood, taken in a trial of the OX40 agonist ivuxolimab. The rearrangement uses TRBV6-4 and TRBJ2-5, with a weak D call TRBD1 (6 bases). CDR3 in DNA: TGTGCCAGCAGTTTGGACAGAGAAGAGACCCAGTACTTC. This encodes CASSLDREETQYF.